This TCR beta chain originates from a study of cytotoxic CD8 clonotypes in ibrutinib-treated CLL. Depths of 1 in 200,000 to 1 in 1 million T cells were the sequencing target. Data came from immunoSEQ multiplex PCR; TCRdb stores just in-frame clones and leaves some out. The sample yields some 200,000 clones, approximately 75% seen once. PBMCs were cryopreserved, and 1.5 to 2.5 micrograms of genomic DNA from them went into TCR beta libraries. The V gene end was trimmed by 4 bases and the J gene end by 0 bases; junction bases not matched to a gene: 12. From germline, CDR1 is MGHRA and CDR2 YSYEKL. The CDR3 consists of 19 residues. Overall study results and limits: Clonality increased at ibrutinib response and stayed stable in sustained remission. At progression, however, it fell back toward baseline.

Note on this clone: Its antigen is unidentified.

Material: PBMCs, obtained after 12 months of ibrutinib treatment. The chain combines TRBV4-1 with TRBJ1-5; 10 bases fit TRBD1. This TCR was recovered from a human donor with chronic lymphocytic leukemia. The DNA of the CDR3 is TGCGCCAGCAGCCCCCGGGACAGGGGTAATCCGTATAGCAATCAGCCCCAGCATTTT. Protein sequence: CASSPRDRGNPYSNQPQHF.